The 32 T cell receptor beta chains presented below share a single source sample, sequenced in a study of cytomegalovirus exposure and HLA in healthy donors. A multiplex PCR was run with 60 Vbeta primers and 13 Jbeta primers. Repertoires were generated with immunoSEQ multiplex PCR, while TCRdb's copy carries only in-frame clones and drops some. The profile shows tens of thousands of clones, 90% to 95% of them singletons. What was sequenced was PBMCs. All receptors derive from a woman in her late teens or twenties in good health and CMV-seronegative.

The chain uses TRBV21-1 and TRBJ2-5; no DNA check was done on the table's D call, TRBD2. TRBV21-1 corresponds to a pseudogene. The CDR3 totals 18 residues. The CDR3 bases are TGTGCCAGCAGCAAAGCCCTCGGACTAGCGGGAGCGGAGGAGACCCAGTACTTC. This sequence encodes CASSKALGLAGAEETQYF.

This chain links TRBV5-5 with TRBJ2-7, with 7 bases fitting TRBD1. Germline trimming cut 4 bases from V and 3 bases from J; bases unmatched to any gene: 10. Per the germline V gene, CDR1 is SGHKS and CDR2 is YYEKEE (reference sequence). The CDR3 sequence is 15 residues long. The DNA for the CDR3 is TGTGCCAGCAGCCAAGATGACAGGGTTGGCTACGAGCAGTACTTC. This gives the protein CASSQDDRVGYEQYF.

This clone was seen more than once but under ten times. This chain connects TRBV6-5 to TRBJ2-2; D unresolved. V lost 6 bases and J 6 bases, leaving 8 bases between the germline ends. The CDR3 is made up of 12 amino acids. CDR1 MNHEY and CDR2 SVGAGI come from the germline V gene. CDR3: CASSLDAGELFF. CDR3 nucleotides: TGTGCCAGCAGCCTAGACGCCGGGGAGCTGTTTTTT.

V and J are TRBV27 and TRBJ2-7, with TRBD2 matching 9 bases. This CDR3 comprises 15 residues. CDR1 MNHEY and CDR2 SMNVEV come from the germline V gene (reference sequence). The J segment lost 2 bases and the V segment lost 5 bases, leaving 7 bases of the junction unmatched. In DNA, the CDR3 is TGTGCCAGCAGTCCCCGGCTAGCGGGACCCTACGAGCAGTACTTC. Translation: CASSPRLAGPYEQYF.

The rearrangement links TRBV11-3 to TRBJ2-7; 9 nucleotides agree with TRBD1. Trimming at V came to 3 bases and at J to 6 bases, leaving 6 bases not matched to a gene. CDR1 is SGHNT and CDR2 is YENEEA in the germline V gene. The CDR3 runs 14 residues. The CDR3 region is CASSFGDRASEQYF. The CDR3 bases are TGTGCCAGCAGCTTTGGGGACAGGGCGTCCGAGCAGTACTTC.

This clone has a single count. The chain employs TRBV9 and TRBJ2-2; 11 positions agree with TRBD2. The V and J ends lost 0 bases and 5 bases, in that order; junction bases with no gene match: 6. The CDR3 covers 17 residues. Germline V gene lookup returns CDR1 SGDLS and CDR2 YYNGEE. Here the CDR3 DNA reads TGTGCCAGCAGCGTAGCCGTCCTAGCGGGAGGTACCGGGGAGCTGTTTTTT. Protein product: CASSVAVLAGGTGELFF.

CDR3 in amino acids: CASSDYVRGQGYTF. DNA for the CDR3: TGTGCCAGCAGCGACTACGTCAGGGGGCAAGGCTACACCTTC. The rearrangement links TRBV11-2 to TRBJ1-2; TRBD1 aligns across 8 bases. This CDR3 is 14 amino acids long. Germline CDR1 is SGHAT and CDR2 is FQNNGV. Trimming took 5 bases from V and 8 from J; bases not matched to a gene: 10.

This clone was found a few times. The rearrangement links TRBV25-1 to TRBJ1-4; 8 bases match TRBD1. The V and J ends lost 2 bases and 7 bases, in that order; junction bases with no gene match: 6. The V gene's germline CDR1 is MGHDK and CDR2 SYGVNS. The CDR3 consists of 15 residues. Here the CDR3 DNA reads TGTGCCAGCAGTGAAAGGGCAGGGGGCAGTGAAAAACTGTTTTTT. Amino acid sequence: CASSERAGGSEKLFF.

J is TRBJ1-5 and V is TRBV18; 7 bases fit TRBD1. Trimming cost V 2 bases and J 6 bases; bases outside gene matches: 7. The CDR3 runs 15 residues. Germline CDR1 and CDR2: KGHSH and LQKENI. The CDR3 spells CASSPGGGQGQPQHF. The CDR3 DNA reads TGTGCCAGCTCACCAGGAGGGGGCCAGGGTCAGCCCCAGCATTTT.

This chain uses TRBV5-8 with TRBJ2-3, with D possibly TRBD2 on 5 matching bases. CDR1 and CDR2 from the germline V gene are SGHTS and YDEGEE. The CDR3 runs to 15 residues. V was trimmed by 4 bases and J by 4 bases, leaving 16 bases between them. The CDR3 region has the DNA TGTGCCAGCAGCCCACGGGGTTCAAGGGCAGATACGCAGTATTTT. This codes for CASSPRGSRADTQYF.

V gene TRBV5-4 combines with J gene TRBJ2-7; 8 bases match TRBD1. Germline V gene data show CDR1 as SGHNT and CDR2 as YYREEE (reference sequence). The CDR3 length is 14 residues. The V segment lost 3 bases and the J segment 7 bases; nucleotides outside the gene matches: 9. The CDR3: CASSSGTGFREQYF. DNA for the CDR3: TGTGCCAGCAGCTCCGGGACAGGCTTTCGGGAGCAGTACTTC.

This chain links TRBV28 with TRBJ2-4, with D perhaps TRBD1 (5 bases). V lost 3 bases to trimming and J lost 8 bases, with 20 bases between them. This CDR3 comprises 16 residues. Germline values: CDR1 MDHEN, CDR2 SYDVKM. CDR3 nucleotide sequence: TGTGCCAGCAGTTTCCGTGGCAGGGTTAAGACAGACATTCAGTACTTC. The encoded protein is CASSFRGRVKTDIQYF.

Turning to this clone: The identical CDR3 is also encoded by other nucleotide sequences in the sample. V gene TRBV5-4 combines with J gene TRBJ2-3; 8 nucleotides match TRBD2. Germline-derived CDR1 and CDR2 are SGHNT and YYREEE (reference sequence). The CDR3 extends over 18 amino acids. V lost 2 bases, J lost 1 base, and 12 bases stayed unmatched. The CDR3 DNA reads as TGTGCCAGCAGCTTCCCTACGGGGGGGTCTCGAGGCACAGATACGCAGTATTTT. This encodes CASSFPTGGSRGTDTQYF.

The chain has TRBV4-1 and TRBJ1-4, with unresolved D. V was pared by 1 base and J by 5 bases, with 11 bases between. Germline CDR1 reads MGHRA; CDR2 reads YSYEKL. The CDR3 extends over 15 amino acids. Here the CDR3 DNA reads TGCGCCAGCAGCCAAGTGGGCACTTTGAATGAAAAACTGTTTTTT. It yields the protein CASSQVGTLNEKLFF.

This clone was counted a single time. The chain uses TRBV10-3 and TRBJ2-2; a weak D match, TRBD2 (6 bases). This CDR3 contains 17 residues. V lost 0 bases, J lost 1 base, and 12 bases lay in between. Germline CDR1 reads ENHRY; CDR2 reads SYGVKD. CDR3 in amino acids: CAISESIRRGNTGELFF. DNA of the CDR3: TGTGCCATCAGTGAGTCTATTCGGAGGGGGAACACCGGGGAGCTGTTTTTT.

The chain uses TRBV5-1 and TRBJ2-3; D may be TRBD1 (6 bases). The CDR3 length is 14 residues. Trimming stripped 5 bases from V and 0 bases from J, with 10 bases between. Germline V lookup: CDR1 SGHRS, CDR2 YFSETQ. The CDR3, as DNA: TGCGCCAGCAGGCGGACAGCGAGCACAGATACGCAGTATTTT. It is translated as CASRRTASTDTQYF.

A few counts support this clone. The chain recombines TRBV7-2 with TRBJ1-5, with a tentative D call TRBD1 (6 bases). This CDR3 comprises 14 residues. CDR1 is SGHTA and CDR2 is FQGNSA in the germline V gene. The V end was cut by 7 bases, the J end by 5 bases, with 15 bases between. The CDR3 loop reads CASTLTGRDQPQHF. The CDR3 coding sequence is TGTGCCAGCACCCTAACAGGGAGGGATCAGCCCCAGCATTTT. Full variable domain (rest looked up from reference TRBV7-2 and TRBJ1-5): GAGVSQSPSNKVTEKGKDVELRCDPISGHTALYWYRQSLGQGLEFLIYFQGNSAPDKSGLPSDRFSAERTGGSVSTLTIQRTQQEDSAVYLCASTLTGRDQPQHFGDGTRLSIL.

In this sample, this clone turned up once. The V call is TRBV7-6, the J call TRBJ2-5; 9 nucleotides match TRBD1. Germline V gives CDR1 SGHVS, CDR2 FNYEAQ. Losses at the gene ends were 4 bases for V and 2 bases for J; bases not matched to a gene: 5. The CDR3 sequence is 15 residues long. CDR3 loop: CASSSPDRGQETQYF. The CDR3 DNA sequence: TGTGCCAGCAGCTCGCCCGACAGGGGGCAAGAGACCCAGTACTTC.

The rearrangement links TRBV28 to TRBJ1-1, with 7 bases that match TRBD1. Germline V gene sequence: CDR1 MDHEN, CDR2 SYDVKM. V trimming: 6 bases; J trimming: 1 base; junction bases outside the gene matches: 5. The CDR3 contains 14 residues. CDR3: CASRTGTANTEAFF. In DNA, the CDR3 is TGTGCCAGCAGAACCGGGACAGCGAACACTGAAGCTTTCTTT.

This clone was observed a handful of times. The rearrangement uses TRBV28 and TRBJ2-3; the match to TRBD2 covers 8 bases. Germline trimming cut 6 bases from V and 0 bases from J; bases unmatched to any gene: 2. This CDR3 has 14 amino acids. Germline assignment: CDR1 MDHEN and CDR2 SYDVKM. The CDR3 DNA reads TGTGCCAGCAGCCCTAGCGGGAGCACAGATACGCAGTATTTT. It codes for CASSPSGSTDTQYF.

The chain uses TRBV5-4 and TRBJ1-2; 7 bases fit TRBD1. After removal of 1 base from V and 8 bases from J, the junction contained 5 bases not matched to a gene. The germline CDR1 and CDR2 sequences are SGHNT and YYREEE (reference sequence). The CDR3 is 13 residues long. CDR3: CASSLTGVVGYTF. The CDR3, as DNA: TGTGCCAGCAGCTTGACAGGGGTGGTAGGCTACACCTTC. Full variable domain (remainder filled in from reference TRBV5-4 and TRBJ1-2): ETGVTQSPTHLIKTRGQQVTLRCSSQSGHNTVSWYQQALGQGPQFIFQYYREEENGRGNFPPRFSGLQFPNYSSELNVNALELDDSALYLCASSLTGVVGYTFGSGTRLTVV.

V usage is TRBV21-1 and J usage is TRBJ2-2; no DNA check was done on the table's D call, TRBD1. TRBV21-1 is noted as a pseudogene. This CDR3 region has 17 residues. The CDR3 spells CASSKAGQDENTGELFF. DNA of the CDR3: TGTGCCAGCAGCAAAGCGGGACAGGACGAGAACACCGGGGAGCTGTTTTTT.

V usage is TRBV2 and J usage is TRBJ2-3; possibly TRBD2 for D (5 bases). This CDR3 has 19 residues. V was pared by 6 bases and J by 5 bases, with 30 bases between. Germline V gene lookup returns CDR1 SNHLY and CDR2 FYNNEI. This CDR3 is CASRLTTGTGRSILDTQYF. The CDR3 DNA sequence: TGTGCCAGCAGGCTCACCACGGGAACCGGACGTAGCATTTTAGATACGCAGTATTTT. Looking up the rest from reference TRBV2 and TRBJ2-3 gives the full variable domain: EPEVTQTPSHQVTQMGQEVILRCVPISNHLYFYWYRQILGQKVEFLVSFYNNEISEKSEIFDDQFSVERPDGSNFTLKIRSTKLEDSAMYFCASRLTTGTGRSILDTQYFGPGTRLTVL.

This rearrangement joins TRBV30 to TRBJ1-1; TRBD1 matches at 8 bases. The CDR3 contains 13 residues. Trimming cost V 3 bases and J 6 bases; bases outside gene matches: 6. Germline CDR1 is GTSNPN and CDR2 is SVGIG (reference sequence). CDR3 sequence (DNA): TGTGCCTGGAGCCCTGACAGGGGCTCTGAAGCTTTCTTT. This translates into CAWSPDRGSEAFF.

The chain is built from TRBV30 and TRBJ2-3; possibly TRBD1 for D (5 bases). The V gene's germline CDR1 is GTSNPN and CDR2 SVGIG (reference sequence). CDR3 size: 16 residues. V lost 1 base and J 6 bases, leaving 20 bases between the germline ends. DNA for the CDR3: TGTGCCTGGAGTGGGATGACCGACAGAATTCGGGATACGCAGTATTTT. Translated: CAWSGMTDRIRDTQYF.

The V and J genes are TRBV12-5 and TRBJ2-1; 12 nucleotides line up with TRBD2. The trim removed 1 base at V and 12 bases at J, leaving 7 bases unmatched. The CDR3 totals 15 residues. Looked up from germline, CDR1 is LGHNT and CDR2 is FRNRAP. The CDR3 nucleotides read TGTGCTAGTGGTTTGGAAGGACTAGCGGGAATTACGCAGTTCTTC. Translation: CASGLEGLAGITQFF.

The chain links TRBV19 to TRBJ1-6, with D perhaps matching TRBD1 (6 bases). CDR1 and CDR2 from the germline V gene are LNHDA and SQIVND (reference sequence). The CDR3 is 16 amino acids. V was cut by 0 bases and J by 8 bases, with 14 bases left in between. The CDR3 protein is CASSIDLVRGDSPLHF. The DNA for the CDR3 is TGTGCCAGTAGTATAGATTTGGTCAGGGGTGATTCACCCCTCCACTTT.

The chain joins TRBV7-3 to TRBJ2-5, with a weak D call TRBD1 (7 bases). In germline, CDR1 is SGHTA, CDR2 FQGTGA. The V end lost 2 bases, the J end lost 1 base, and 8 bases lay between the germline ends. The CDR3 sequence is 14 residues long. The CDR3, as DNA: TGTGCCAGCAGCTTACAGGGGGGCCAAGAGACCCAGTACTTC. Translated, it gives CASSLQGGQETQYF. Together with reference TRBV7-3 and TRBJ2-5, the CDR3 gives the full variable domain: GAGVSQTPSNKVTEKGKYVELRCDPISGHTALYWYRQSLGQGPEFLIYFQGTGAADDSGLPNDRFFAVRPEGSVSTLKIQRTERGDSAVYLCASSLQGGQETQYFGPGTRLLVL.

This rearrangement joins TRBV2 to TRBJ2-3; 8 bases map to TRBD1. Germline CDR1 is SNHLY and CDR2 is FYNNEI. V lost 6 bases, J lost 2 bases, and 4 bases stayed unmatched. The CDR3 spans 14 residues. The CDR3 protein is CASSLDRATDTQYF. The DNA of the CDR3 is TGTGCCAGCAGCCTGGACAGGGCCACAGATACGCAGTATTTT.

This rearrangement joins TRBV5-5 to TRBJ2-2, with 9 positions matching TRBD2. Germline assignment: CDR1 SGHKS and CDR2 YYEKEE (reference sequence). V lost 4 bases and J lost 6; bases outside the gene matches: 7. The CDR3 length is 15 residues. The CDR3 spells CASSPMGGRAGELFF. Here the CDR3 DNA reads TGTGCCAGCAGCCCGATGGGCGGGAGGGCCGGGGAGCTGTTTTTT.

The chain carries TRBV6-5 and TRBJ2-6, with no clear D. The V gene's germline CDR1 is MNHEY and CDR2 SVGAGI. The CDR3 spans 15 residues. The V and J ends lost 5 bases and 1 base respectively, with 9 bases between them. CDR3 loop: CASSLLVSGANVLTF. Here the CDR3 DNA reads TGTGCCAGCAGTCTTCTAGTGTCTGGGGCCAACGTCCTGACTTTC.

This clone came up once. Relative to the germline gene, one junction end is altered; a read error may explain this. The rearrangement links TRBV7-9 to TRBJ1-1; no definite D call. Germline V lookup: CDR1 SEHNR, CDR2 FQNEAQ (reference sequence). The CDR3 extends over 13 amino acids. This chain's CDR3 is CSSSHGLSREAFF. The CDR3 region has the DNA TGTTCCAGCAGTCATGGACTTTCACGGGAAGCTTTCTTT.